This TCR beta chain was sequenced during a study of cytomegalovirus exposure and HLA in healthy donors. Findings and caveats of the study: TRBV6-2, TRBV6-3 and other indistinguishable V segments were excluded. In a later analysis, CMV-associated beta chains were mostly HLA-associated, it appeared.

In the PCR, 60 Vbeta and 13 Jbeta primers were used. The authors' processing: Later, some 75 million unique TCR beta chains were counted in an analysis, and some 10 million of them were shared. Profiling relied on immunoSEQ multiplex PCR, and the TCRdb table lists in-frame clones only, not all of them. V, J and clone size derive from that table, while D and trimming were established from the DNA sequence. The sample lists around 130,000 clones; over 60% were seen once. As for this clone: Its antigen is unidentified.

CDR1 MDHEN and CDR2 SYDVKM come from the germline V gene. The length of the CDR3 is 17 residues. V shed 6 bases and J 5 bases; nucleotides not matched to a gene: 15. This chain joins TRBV28 and TRBJ2-5, with TRBD2 matching 10 bases. The sample comprised PBMCs. The sequence was obtained from a man aged 35-49 years in good health and CMV-seronegative. For the CDR3, the DNA is TGTGCCAGCAGCGAATTTTGGAAAGCGGGAGGGAGGGAGACCCAGTACTTC. It specifies CASSEFWKAGGRETQYF.